The sequence of this T cell receptor beta chain was determined in a study of cytotoxic CD8 clonotypes in ibrutinib-treated CLL. In the study overall: On average, each sample had about 250,000 productive templates and more than 85,000 productive rearrangements.

This CDR3 spans 14 amino acids. Germline CDR1 reads SGHDN; CDR2 reads FVKESK. Trimming took 5 bases from V and 6 from J; bases not matched to a gene: 6. With regard to this clone: As yet, its antigen is unknown.

Whole-study results and caveats: The clonality went up when patients responded to ibrutinib and dropped back toward baseline at progression. Baseline values of clonality outstripped age-matched healthy donors and followed circulating CD8+ T-cell counts.

TCRdb's copy holds only in-frame clones and misses some; the assay was immunoSEQ multiplex PCR. The sample records approximately 100,000 clones, 45% to 65% being singletons. The clonotype was recovered from a human donor with chronic lymphocytic leukemia. This rearrangement joins TRBV14 to TRBJ1-5, with 8 bases identical to TRBD1. Material: PBMCs, obtained after 24 months of ibrutinib treatment. CDR3 loop: CASSAGQGRQPQHF. DNA of the CDR3: TGTGCCAGCAGCGCCGGACAGGGCCGTCAGCCCCAGCATTTT.